The 26 T cell receptor beta chains given below trace back to one sample, sequenced in a study of T cell responses to AZD1222 COVID-19 vaccine. The method was immunoSEQ multiplex PCR; TCRdb's version includes in-frame clones alone and lacks a portion of them. The repertoire holds 130,000 or so clones, with 75% to 90% as singletons. The starting material was peripheral blood, obtained on day 0 of AZD1222 vaccination. Source of these receptors: an adult in good health.

The V call is TRBV19, the J call TRBJ1-1; D is unresolved. CDR3 length: 12 residues. The germline V gene encodes CDR1 LNHDA and CDR2 SQIVND (reference sequence). V lost 8 bases and J 1 base, leaving 8 bases between the germline ends. The CDR3 loop reads CASQQRNTEAFF. The CDR3 nucleotides read TGTGCCAGTCAACAGCGGAACACTGAAGCTTTCTTT.

The chain recombines TRBV18 with TRBJ1-4; D is perhaps TRBD1 (6 bases). Trimming shortened V by 3 bases and J by 5 bases, and 10 bases separated the two germline ends. In germline, CDR1 is KGHSH, CDR2 LQKENI. The CDR3 is made up of 14 amino acids. The CDR3 loop reads CASSPGQTNEKLFF. The CDR3 bases are TGTGCCAGCTCACCGGGACAAACAAATGAAAAACTGTTTTTT.

The chain uses TRBV15 and TRBJ1-5; TRBD1 matches 8 bases. Unmatched junction bases numbered 11, after V lost 5 bases and J lost 2 bases. Germline V gives CDR1 LNHNV, CDR2 YYDKDF (reference sequence). The CDR3 is 17 residues long. The chain's CDR3 is CATSARTGGRGNQPQHF. Here the CDR3 DNA reads TGTGCCACCAGCGCACGAACAGGGGGAAGAGGCAATCAGCCCCAGCATTTT.

V gene TRBV3-1 (or the pseudogene TRBV3-2) combines with J gene TRBJ2-7; possibly TRBD2 for D (5 bases). Trimming took off 1 base at V and 5 bases at J, with 6 bases between the two ends. The CDR3 is 12 residues long. The V gene's germline CDR1 is LGHDT and CDR2 YNNKEL (reference sequence). The CDR3 here is CASSQASNEQYF. The CDR3 region has the DNA TGTGCCAGCAGCCAAGCTAGCAACGAGCAGTACTTC.

This rearrangement joins TRBV6-5 to TRBJ1-2; D is unclear. Germline CDR1 reads MNHEY; CDR2 reads SVGAGI. The CDR3 spans 14 residues. V shed 2 bases and J shed 0 bases, with 7 bases lying between them. The DNA for the CDR3 is TGTGCCAGCAGTTACAAAGGCGCTAACTATGGCTACACCTTC. Translated: CASSYKGANYGYTF.

The chain recombines TRBV7-2 with TRBJ1-2; unclear D gene. Between the trimmed V and J ends, which lost 5 bases and 8 bases, there was a span of 12 bases. CDR1 is SGHTA and CDR2 is FQGNSA in the germline V gene. The CDR3 totals 12 residues. The CDR3 bases are TGTGCCAGCAGCCGGTTGGGCCGGGGCTACACCTTC. It specifies CASSRLGRGYTF.

This chain uses TRBV6-5 with TRBJ2-7; a possible D gene is TRBD2 (6 bases). This CDR3 has 13 residues. Germline lookup yields CDR1 MNHEY and CDR2 SVGAGI. The ends were cut back, 7 bases at V and 2 bases at J, with 12 bases in the middle. In DNA form, the CDR3 reads TGTGCCAGCATGCGGACGGGAGCCTACGAGCAGTACTTC. Translation gives CASMRTGAYEQYF.

The chain uses TRBV10-3 and TRBJ2-3, with D possibly being TRBD2 (7 bases). Trimming shortened V by 2 bases and J by 0 bases, and 9 bases separated the two germline ends. The CDR3 is made up of 15 amino acids. Germline V gene sequence: CDR1 ENHRY, CDR2 SYGVKD. For the CDR3, the DNA is TGTGCCATCAGTGAGGCGGGGGCGAGCACAGATACGCAGTATTTT. Translation gives CAISEAGASTDTQYF.

The gene calls are TRBV10-3 and TRBJ1-5; 8 positions match TRBD1. Germline assignment: CDR1 ENHRY and CDR2 SYGVKD. The CDR3 loop spans 17 amino acids. The V gene end was trimmed by 0 bases and the J gene end by 6 bases; junction bases not matched to a gene: 10. In DNA form, the CDR3 reads TGTGCCATCAGTGAGTCCAGAACAGGGGGGATCAGTCAGCCCCAGCATTTT. This gives the protein CAISESRTGGISQPQHF.

This rearrangement joins TRBV3-1 (or the pseudogene TRBV3-2) to TRBJ1-3; a weak D match, TRBD1 (6 bases). The V gene's germline CDR1 is LGHDT and CDR2 YNNKEL (reference sequence). The CDR3 loop spans 15 amino acids. The V end lost 0 bases, the J end lost 4 bases, and 10 bases lay between the germline ends. The chain's CDR3 is CASSQDYGGGNTIYF. DNA for the CDR3: TGTGCCAGCAGCCAAGATTACGGGGGCGGAAACACCATATATTTT.

This clone was counted only a few times. In DNA form, the CDR3 reads TGCGCCAGCAGCTATGACAGGACATACGAGCAGTACTTC. This encodes CASSYDRTYEQYF. V is TRBV5-1 and J is TRBJ2-7; D perhaps matches TRBD1 (6 bases). The CDR3 loop spans 13 amino acids. The V end lost 3 bases, the J end lost 4 bases, and 11 bases lay between the germline ends. Germline assignment: CDR1 SGHRS and CDR2 YFSETQ.

The CDR3 DNA reads as TGTGCTTCACCCCCCACAGCTAACACTGAAGCTTTCTTT. It encodes CASPPTANTEAFF. This rearrangement joins TRBV6-5 to TRBJ1-1; no reliable D call. Germline lookup yields CDR1 MNHEY and CDR2 SVGAGI. CDR3 length: 13 residues.

This rearrangement joins TRBV28 to TRBJ1-2, with D possibly TRBD1 on 5 matching bases. The germline V gene has CDR1 MDHEN and CDR2 SYDVKM. The V end was cut by 3 bases, the J end by 4 bases, with 6 bases between. The CDR3 has 12 residues. The CDR3, as DNA: TGTGCCAGCAGTTTGGGGGGCTATGGCTACACCTTC. Amino acid sequence: CASSLGGYGYTF.

V usage is TRBV6-4 and J usage is TRBJ2-7; D uncertain. Deletions cut 10 bases from V and 4 bases from J, with 11 bases between. This CDR3 comprises 11 residues. Germline V lookup: CDR1 MRHNA, CDR2 SNTAGT. DNA for the CDR3: TGTGCCACCAGACCCATTTACGAGCAGTACTTC. Its protein is CATRPIYEQYF.

V is TRBV11-3 and J is TRBJ1-2; D perhaps matches TRBD1 (5 bases). Germline CDR1 reads SGHNT; CDR2 reads YENEEA. The CDR3 consists of 13 residues. Trimming removed 4 bases at V and 8 bases at J, with 14 bases between. Here the CDR3 reads CASSYGGSEGYTF. Written as DNA, the CDR3 is TGTGCCAGCAGCTACGGGGGAAGTGAGGGCTACACCTTC. Complete variable domain (other parts from reference TRBV11-3 and TRBJ1-2): EAGVVQSPRYKIIEKKQPVAFWCNPISGHNTLYWYLQNLGQGPELLIRYENEEAVDDSQLPKDRFSAERLKGVDSTLKIQPAELGDSAVYLCASSYGGSEGYTFGSGTRLTVV.

The chain has TRBV4-2 and TRBJ1-4; maybe TRBD1 (5 bases). Trimming cost V 1 base and J 0 bases, with 6 bases left between them. CDR1 and CDR2 (germline): LGHNA, YNFKEQ. CDR3 length equals 15 residues. CDR3 loop: CASSQAGATNEKLFF. CDR3 bases: TGTGCCAGCAGCCAAGCGGGGGCAACTAATGAAAAACTGTTTTTT.

The rearrangement links TRBV28 to TRBJ1-3; TRBD1 is a possible D gene (6 bases). This CDR3 spans 16 amino acids. Trimming shortened V by 5 bases and J by 0 bases, and 14 bases separated the two germline ends. Germline CDR1 is MDHEN and CDR2 is SYDVKM. The CDR3 reads CASSPGQLNSGNTIYF. In nucleotides, the CDR3 is TGTGCCAGCAGTCCTGGACAGCTAAACTCTGGAAACACCATATATTTT. The variable domain in full, with the rest retrieved from reference TRBV28 and TRBJ1-3, is DVKVTQSSRYLVKRTGEKVFLECVQDMDHENMFWYRQDPGLGLRLIYFSYDVKMKEKGDIPEGYSVSREKKERFSLILESASTNQTSMYLCASSPGQLNSGNTIYFGEGSWLTVV.

This clone was counted once. The genes are TRBV7-9 and TRBJ1-2; D is ambiguous. V was cut by 0 bases and J by 5 bases, with 10 bases left in between. Germline CDR1 SEHNR, CDR2 FQNEAQ (reference sequence). The CDR3 has 14 residues. CDR3 in DNA: TGTGCCAGCAGCTTAGCGGGCGGGGATTATGGCTACACCTTC. This encodes CASSLAGGDYGYTF.

In this sample, this clone turned up a few times. The chain employs TRBV6-5 and TRBJ1-2; D call uncertain. Looked up from germline, CDR1 is MNHEY and CDR2 is SVGAGI. There are 15 residues in the CDR3. The germline V and J ends were trimmed by 0 bases and 5 bases, with 13 bases remaining between them. CDR3 coding DNA: TGTGCCAGCAGTTACTCGAGAGGTTTTGGGTATGGCTACACCTTC. Protein: CASSYSRGFGYGYTF.

This clone was found many times. The rearrangement joins TRBV11-3 to TRBJ2-7; D may match TRBD1 or TRBD2 (7 bases each). Germline V CDR1 and CDR2: SGHNT, YENEEA. V was pared by 0 bases and J by 1 base, with 19 bases between. This CDR3 has 18 amino acids. This CDR3 reads CASSLERQGIGGSYEQYF. The CDR3 region has the DNA TGTGCCAGCAGCTTAGAACGACAGGGCATCGGGGGGTCCTACGAGCAGTACTTC. The entire variable domain, with the rest obtained from reference TRBV11-3 and TRBJ2-7, is as follows: EAGVVQSPRYKIIEKKQPVAFWCNPISGHNTLYWYLQNLGQGPELLIRYENEEAVDDSQLPKDRFSAERLKGVDSTLKIQPAELGDSAVYLCASSLERQGIGGSYEQYFGPGTRLTVT.

This chain connects TRBV28 to TRBJ2-7; D is possibly TRBD2 (5 bases). Germline CDR1 is MDHEN and CDR2 is SYDVKM. The CDR3 is 14 amino acids. The V gene lost 8 bases and the J gene lost 0 bases, with 14 bases spanning the gap. Written as DNA, the CDR3 is TGTGCCAGCCTCCCCCGGGGAAGCTCCTACGAGCAGTACTTC. It encodes CASLPRGSSYEQYF.

This clone was counted once. The chain combines TRBV29-1 with TRBJ1-1; D call uncertain. Trimming left V 4 bases short and J 0 bases short, with 3 bases between. The CDR3 contains 11 residues. The V gene's germline CDR1 is SQVTM and CDR2 ANQGSEA. The CDR3 here is CSVGVNTEAFF. In nucleotides, the CDR3 is TGCAGCGTTGGGGTGAACACTGAAGCTTTCTTT.

This chain joins TRBV25-1 and TRBJ1-2; no reliable D call. Per germline, CDR1 MGHDK and CDR2 SYGVNS. This CDR3 contains 14 residues. Between the trimmed V and J ends, which lost 4 bases and 7 bases, there was a span of 16 bases. CDR3 bases: TGTGCCAGCAGTGTAGGCGCCCAATCGGGTGGCTACACCTTC. It codes for CASSVGAQSGGYTF.

The rearrangement links TRBV4-1 to TRBJ2-4; tentatively, D is TRBD1 (6 bases). V shed 3 bases and J shed 0 bases, with 12 bases lying between them. The germline CDR1 and CDR2 sequences are MGHRA and YSYEKL. There are 16 residues in the CDR3. This CDR3 reads CASSQTGQLAKNIQYF. The CDR3 DNA reads as TGCGCCAGCAGCCAGACCGGACAGCTAGCCAAAAACATTCAGTACTTC.

The chain recombines TRBV19 with TRBJ2-3; D may correspond to TRBD1 or TRBD2 (5 bases each). Germline-derived CDR1 and CDR2 are LNHDA and SQIVND (reference sequence). The CDR3 spans 14 residues. The V end was cut by 4 bases, the J end by 7 bases, with 15 bases between. CDR3 coding DNA: TGTGCCAGTAGTACGGCCGCCGGGGCCCATACGCAGTATTTT. This codes for CASSTAAGAHTQYF. Full variable domain (missing parts from reference TRBV19 and TRBJ2-3): DGGITQSPKYLFRKEGQNVTLSCEQNLNHDAMYWYRQDPGQGLRLIYYSQIVNDFQKGDIAEGYSVSREKKESFPLTVTSAQKNPTAFYLCASSTAAGAHTQYFGPGTRLTVL.

V usage is TRBV7-6 and J usage is TRBJ1-6, with D perhaps matching TRBD1 (6 bases). With 0 bases removed from V and 8 bases from J, the gap between germline ends came to 11 bases. Germline assignment: CDR1 SGHVS and CDR2 FNYEAQ. The CDR3 runs 15 residues. The CDR3 sequence: CASSLAPGADSPLHF. The CDR3 coding sequence is TGTGCCAGCAGCTTAGCTCCGGGGGCTGATTCACCCCTCCACTTT.